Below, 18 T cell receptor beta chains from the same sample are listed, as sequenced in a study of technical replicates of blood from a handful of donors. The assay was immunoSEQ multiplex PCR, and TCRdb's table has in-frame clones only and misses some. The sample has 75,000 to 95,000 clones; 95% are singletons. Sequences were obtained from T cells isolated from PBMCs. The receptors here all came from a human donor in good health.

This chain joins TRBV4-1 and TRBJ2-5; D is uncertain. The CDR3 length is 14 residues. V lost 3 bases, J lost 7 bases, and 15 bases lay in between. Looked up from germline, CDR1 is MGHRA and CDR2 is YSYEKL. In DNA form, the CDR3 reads TGCGCCAGCAGCCAGGGTCTAACAGACGGGACCCAGTACTTC. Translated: CASSQGLTDGTQYF.

The CDR3 nucleotides are TGTGCCAGTAGTCCCGACAGGTTTACCGGGGAGCTGTTTTTT. It codes for CASSPDRFTGELFF. The gene calls are TRBV19 and TRBJ2-2, with D perhaps TRBD1 (6 bases). Germline CDR1 and CDR2: LNHDA and SQIVND (reference sequence). Between the trimmed V and J ends, which lost 5 bases and 5 bases, there was a span of 12 bases. The CDR3 has 14 residues. Full variable domain (remainder filled in from reference TRBV19 and TRBJ2-2): DGGITQSPKYLFRKEGQNVTLSCEQNLNHDAMYWYRQDPGQGLRLIYYSQIVNDFQKGDIAEGYSVSREKKESFPLTVTSAQKNPTAFYLCASSPDRFTGELFFGEGSRLTVL.

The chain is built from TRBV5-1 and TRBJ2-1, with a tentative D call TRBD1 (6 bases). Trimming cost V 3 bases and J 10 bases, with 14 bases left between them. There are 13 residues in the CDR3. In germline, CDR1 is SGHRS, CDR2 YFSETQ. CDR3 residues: CASSSKTTGEQFF. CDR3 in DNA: TGCGCCAGCAGCTCCAAGACGACAGGCGAGCAGTTCTTC.

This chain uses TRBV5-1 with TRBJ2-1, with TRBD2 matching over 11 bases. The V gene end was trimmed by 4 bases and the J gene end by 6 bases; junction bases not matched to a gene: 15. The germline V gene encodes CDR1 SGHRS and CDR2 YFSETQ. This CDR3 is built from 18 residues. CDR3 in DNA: TGCGCCAGCAGCGAAAACAACCGACTAGCGGGGATTTTCAATGAGCAGTTCTTC. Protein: CASSENNRLAGIFNEQFF. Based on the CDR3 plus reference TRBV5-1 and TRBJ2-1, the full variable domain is KAGVTQTPRYLIKTRGQQVTLSCSPISGHRSVSWYQQTPGQGLQFLFEYFSETQRNKGNFPGRFSGRQFSNSRSEMNVSTLELGDSALYLCASSENNRLAGIFNEQFFGPGTRLTVL.

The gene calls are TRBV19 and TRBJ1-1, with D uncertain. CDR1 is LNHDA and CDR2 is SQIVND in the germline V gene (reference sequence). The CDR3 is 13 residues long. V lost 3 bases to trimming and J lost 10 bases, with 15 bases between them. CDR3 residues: CASSIEASRRAFF. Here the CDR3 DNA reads TGTGCCAGTAGTATTGAGGCCTCCCGGCGAGCTTTCTTT.

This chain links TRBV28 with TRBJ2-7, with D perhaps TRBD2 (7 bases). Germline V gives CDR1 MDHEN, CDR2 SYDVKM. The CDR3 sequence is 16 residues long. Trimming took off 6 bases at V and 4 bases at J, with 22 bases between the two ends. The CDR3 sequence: CASSSLGGRGNYEQYF. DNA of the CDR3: TGTGCCAGCAGCTCCCTCGGGGGGCGGGGGAATTACGAGCAGTACTTC.

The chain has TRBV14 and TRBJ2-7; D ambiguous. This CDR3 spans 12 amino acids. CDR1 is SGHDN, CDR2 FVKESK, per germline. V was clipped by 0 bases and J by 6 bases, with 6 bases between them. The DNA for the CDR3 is TGTGCCAGCAGCCAAGATCTCCGCGAGCAGTACTTC. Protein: CASSQDLREQYF. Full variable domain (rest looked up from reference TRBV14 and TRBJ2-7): EAGVTQFPSHSVIEKGQTVTLRCDPISGHDNLYWYRRVMGKEIKFLLHFVKESKQDESGMPNNRFLAERTGGTYSTLKVQPAELEDSGVYFCASSQDLREQYFGPGTRLTVT.

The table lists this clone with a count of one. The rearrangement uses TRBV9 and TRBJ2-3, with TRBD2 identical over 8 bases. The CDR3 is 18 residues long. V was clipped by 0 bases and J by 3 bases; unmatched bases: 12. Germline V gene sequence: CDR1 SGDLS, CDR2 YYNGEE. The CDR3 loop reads CASSVDPPTGGHTDTQYF. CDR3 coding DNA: TGTGCCAGCAGCGTAGATCCCCCGACGGGAGGGCATACAGATACGCAGTATTTT.

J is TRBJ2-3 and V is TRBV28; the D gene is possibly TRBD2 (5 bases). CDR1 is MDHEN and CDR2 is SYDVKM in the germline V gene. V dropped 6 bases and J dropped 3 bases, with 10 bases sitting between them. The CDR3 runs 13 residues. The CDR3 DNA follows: TGTGCCAGCAGCCCCCCGGGGACAGATACGCAGTATTTT. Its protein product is CASSPPGTDTQYF. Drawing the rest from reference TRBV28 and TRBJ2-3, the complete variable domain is DVKVTQSSRYLVKRTGEKVFLECVQDMDHENMFWYRQDPGLGLRLIYFSYDVKMKEKGDIPEGYSVSREKKERFSLILESASTNQTSMYLCASSPPGTDTQYFGPGTRLTVL.

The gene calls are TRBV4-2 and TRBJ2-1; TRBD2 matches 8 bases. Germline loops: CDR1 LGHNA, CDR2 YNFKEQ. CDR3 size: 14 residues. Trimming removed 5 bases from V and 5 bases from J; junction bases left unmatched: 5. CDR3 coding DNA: TGTGCCAGCAGCAGGAGCGGGGGTGACAATGAGCAGTTCTTC. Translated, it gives CASSRSGGDNEQFF.

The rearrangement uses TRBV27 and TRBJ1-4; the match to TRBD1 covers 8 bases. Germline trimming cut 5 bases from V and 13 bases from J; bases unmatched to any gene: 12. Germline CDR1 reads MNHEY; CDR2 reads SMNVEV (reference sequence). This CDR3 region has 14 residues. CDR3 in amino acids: CASSPGTGYQRLFF. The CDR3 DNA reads TGTGCCAGCAGTCCCGGGACAGGCTACCAAAGACTGTTTTTT.

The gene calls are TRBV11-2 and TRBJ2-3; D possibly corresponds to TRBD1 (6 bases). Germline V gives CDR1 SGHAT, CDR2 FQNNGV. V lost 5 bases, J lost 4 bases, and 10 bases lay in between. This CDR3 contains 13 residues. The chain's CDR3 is CASSLWTADTQYF. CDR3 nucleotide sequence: TGTGCCAGCAGCCTATGGACAGCAGATACGCAGTATTTT.

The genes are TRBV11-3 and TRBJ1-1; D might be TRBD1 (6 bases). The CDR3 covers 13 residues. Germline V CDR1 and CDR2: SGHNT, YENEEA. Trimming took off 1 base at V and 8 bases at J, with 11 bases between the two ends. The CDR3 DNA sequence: TGTGCCAGCAGCTTAGGGTTTGGACAGGAAGCTTTCTTT. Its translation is CASSLGFGQEAFF.

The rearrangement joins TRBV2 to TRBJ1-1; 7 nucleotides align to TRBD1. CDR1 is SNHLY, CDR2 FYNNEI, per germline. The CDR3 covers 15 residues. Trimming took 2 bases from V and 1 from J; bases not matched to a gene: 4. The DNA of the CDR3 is TGTGCCAGCAGTGAACCTGGGACAGCGAACACTGAAGCTTTCTTT. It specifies CASSEPGTANTEAFF.

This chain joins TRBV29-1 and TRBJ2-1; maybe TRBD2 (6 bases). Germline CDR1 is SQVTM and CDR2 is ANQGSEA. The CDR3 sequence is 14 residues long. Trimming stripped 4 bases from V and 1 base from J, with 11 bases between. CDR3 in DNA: TGCAGCGTTGTCGGAGGGGCATCCTACAATGAGCAGTTCTTC. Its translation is CSVVGGASYNEQFF.

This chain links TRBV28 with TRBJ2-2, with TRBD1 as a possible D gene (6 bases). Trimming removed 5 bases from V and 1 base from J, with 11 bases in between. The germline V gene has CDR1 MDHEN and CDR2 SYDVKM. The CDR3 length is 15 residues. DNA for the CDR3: TGTGCCAGCAGTCCCCTAGGGGGGAACACCGGGGAGCTGTTTTTT. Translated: CASSPLGGNTGELFF.

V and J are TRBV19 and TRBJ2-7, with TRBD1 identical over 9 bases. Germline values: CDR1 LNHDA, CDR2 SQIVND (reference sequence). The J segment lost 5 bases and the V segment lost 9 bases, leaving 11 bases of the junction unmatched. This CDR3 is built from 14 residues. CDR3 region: CASGVTGGVNEQYF. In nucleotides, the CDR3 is TGTGCCAGCGGAGTGACAGGGGGTGTGAACGAGCAGTACTTC.

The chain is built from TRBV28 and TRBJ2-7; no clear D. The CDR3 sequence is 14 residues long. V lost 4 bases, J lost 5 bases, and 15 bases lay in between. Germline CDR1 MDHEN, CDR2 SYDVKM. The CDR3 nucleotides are TGTGCCAGCAGTTCCAACCTCTATAGAGACGAGCAGTACTTC. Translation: CASSSNLYRDEQYF.